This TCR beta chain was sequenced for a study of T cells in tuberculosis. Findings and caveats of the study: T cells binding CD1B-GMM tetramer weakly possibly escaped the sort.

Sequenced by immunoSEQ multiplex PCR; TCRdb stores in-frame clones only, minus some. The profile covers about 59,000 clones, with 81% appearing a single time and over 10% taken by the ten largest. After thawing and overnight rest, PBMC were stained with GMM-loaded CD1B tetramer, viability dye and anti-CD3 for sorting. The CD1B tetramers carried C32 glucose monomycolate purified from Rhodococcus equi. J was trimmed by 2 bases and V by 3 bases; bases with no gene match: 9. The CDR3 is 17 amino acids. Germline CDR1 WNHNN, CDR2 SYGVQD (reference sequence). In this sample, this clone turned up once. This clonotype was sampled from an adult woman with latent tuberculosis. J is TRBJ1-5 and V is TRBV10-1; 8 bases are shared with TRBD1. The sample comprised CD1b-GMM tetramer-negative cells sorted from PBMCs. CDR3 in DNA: TGCGCCAGCAGTGAACCTAGCCCGACAGGGGGCAATCAGCCCCAGCATTTT. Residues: CASSEPSPTGGNQPQHF.